This T cell receptor (beta chain) was identified during a study of chronic HIV infection and antiretroviral therapy. This CDR3 is 12 amino acids long. The V gene's germline CDR1 is SGHDT and CDR2 YYEEEE. Trimming removed 3 bases from V and 1 base from J, with 3 bases in between. This clonotype was detected many times. TCRdb reprocessed the 5' RACE reads with MiXCR, giving one entry per CDR3 protein. This table holds around 30,000 distinct CDR3 sequences, 7.5% to 10% found once. The sample comprised peripheral blood. The receptor was isolated from an adult who had HIV and had not received antiretroviral therapy, or was an uninfected healthy control (not recorded which). The chain carries TRBV5-6 and TRBJ2-3; D not resolved. This CDR3 reads CASSSGTDTQYF. CDR3 sequence (DNA): TGTGCCAGCAGCTCCGGCACAGATACGCAGTATTTT. The entire variable domain, with the rest obtained from reference TRBV5-6 and TRBJ2-3, is as follows: DAGVTQSPTHLIKTRGQQVTLRCSPKSGHDTVSWYQQALGQGPQFIFQYYEEEERQRGNFPDRFSGHQFPNYSSELNVNALLLGDSALYLCASSSGTDTQYFGPGTRLTVL.